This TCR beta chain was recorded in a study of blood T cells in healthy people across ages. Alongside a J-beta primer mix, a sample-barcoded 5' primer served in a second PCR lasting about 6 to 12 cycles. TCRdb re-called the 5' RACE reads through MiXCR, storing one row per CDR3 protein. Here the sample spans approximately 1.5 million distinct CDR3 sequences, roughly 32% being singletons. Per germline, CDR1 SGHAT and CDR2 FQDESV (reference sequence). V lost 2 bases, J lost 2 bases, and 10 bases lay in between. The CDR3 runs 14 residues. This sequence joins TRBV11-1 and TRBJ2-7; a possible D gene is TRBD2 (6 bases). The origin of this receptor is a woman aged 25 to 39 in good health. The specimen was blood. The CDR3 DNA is TGTGCCAGCAGCTTAAGACTAGTTCCCTACGAGCAGTACTTC. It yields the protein CASSLRLVPYEQYF. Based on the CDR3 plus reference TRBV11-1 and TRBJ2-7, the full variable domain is EAEVAQSPRYKITEKSQAVAFWCDPISGHATLYWYRQILGQGPELLVQFQDESVVDDSQLPKDRFSAERLKGVDSTLKIQPAELGDSAMYLCASSLRLVPYEQYFGPGTRLTVT.